Each of the 13 T cell receptor beta chains below was sequenced from the same sample in a study of blood T cells in healthy people across ages. Using a J-beta primer mix together with a sample-barcoded 5' primer, a second PCR was run for roughly 6 to 12 cycles. TCRdb ran MiXCR on the 5' RACE reads and lists one entry per CDR3 protein. The sample contains some 710,000 distinct CDR3 sequences, around half of which appear only once. The sample consisted of blood. The source of these receptors is a man aged 80 or over in good health.

This clonotype has a single count. A junction boundary mismatches the germline segment, possibly from a read error. This chain joins TRBV5-5 and TRBJ2-5; 7 bases agree with TRBD1. The CDR3 loop spans 14 amino acids. The germline gives CDR1 SGHKS, CDR2 YYEKEE (reference sequence). Written as DNA, the CDR3 is TGTGCCAGCGGCTTGGGCACAGGGGCAGAGACCCAGTACTTC. This encodes CASGLGTGAETQYF.

This clonotype was observed a handful of times. The chain employs TRBV7-2 and TRBJ2-3; 7 nucleotides agree with TRBD1. The CDR3 loop spans 16 amino acids. CDR1 is SGHTA, CDR2 FQGNSA, per germline. Trimming at V came to 4 bases and at J to 0 bases, leaving 7 bases not matched to a gene. CDR3 in amino acids: CASSSATGLSTDTQYF. The DNA of the CDR3 is TGTGCCAGCAGCTCAGCGACAGGGCTCAGCACAGATACGCAGTATTTT. Full variable domain (remainder filled in from reference TRBV7-2 and TRBJ2-3): GAGVSQSPSNKVTEKGKDVELRCDPISGHTALYWYRQSLGQGLEFLIYFQGNSAPDKSGLPSDRFSAERTGGSVSTLTIQRTQQEDSAVYLCASSSATGLSTDTQYFGPGTRLTVL.

The V call is TRBV20-1, the J call TRBJ2-7, with 9 bases identical to TRBD2. The CDR3 covers 16 residues. With 3 bases clipped from V and 5 bases from J, the junction kept 14 bases outside the gene matches. CDR1 and CDR2 from the germline V gene are DFQATT and SNEGSKA (reference sequence). CDR3 region: CSASPGGPGLANEQYF. The CDR3 nucleotides are TGCAGTGCTAGCCCCGGAGGTCCGGGACTAGCCAACGAGCAGTACTTC.

V gene TRBV7-9 combines with J gene TRBJ2-1; 12 nucleotides match TRBD2. From germline, CDR1 is SEHNR and CDR2 FQNEAQ (reference sequence). This CDR3 has 15 residues. J was trimmed by 3 bases and V by 6 bases; bases with no gene match: 3. DNA for the CDR3: TGTGCCAGCAGACGGACTAGCGGGAACTACAATGAGCAGTTCTTC. Translating gives CASRRTSGNYNEQFF. Looking up the rest from reference TRBV7-9 and TRBJ2-1 gives the full variable domain: DTGVSQNPRHKITKRGQNVTFRCDPISEHNRLYWYRQTLGQGPEFLTYFQNEAQLEKSRLLSDRFSAERPKGSFSTLEIQRTEQGDSAMYLCASRRTSGNYNEQFFGPGTRLTVL.

This chain joins TRBV7-2 and TRBJ2-3, with D possibly matching TRBD1 (6 bases). This CDR3 region has 19 residues. CDR1 and CDR2 (germline): SGHTA, FQGNSA. V was shortened by 5 bases and J by 0 bases, with 24 bases between the two germline ends. CDR3 loop: CASSVGQTFLSPSTDTQYF. CDR3 sequence (DNA): TGTGCCAGCAGCGTCGGACAGACGTTTCTGTCCCCTAGCACAGATACGCAGTATTTT.

The rearrangement links TRBV20-1 to TRBJ2-1; 8 bases fit TRBD2. The CDR3 sequence is 13 residues long. Germline lookup yields CDR1 DFQATT and CDR2 SNEGSKA (reference sequence). After removal of 1 base from V and 14 bases from J, the junction contained 10 bases not matched to a gene. The CDR3 spells CSARAPGGPPKFF. The CDR3, as DNA: TGCAGTGCTAGAGCCCCGGGAGGGCCCCCGAAGTTCTTC.

This clonotype has at least ten counts. The chain couples TRBV5-6 to TRBJ1-5, with D unresolved. There are 14 residues in the CDR3. The V gene's germline CDR1 is SGHDT and CDR2 YYEEEE. The V and J ends lost 4 bases and 2 bases respectively, with 10 bases between them. Here the CDR3 reads CASSHGRGNQPQHF. CDR3 DNA: TGTGCCAGCAGCCATGGACGGGGCAATCAGCCCCAGCATTTT.

J is TRBJ2-3 and V is TRBV5-1; D is perhaps TRBD2 (5 bases). Trimming shortened V by 0 bases and J by 4 bases, and 12 bases separated the two germline ends. The CDR3 covers 15 residues. From germline, CDR1 is SGHRS and CDR2 YFSETQ. The CDR3 sequence: CASSLDGEYADTQYF. CDR3 DNA: TGCGCCAGCAGCTTGGACGGGGAGTACGCAGATACGCAGTATTTT.

This clonotype was seen only a few times. The chain carries TRBV7-2 and TRBJ1-5, with 10 bases identical to TRBD1. Germline values: CDR1 SGHTA, CDR2 FQGNSA. V shed 5 bases and J 6 bases; nucleotides not matched to a gene: 7. This CDR3 spans 15 amino acids. The CDR3 bases are TGTGCCAGCAGCCCGACAGGGGGCATCGGTCAGCCCCAGCATTTT. Amino acid sequence: CASSPTGGIGQPQHF. The full variable domain, in which reference TRBV7-2 and TRBJ1-5 provide the parts outside the CDR3, is GAGVSQSPSNKVTEKGKDVELRCDPISGHTALYWYRQSLGQGLEFLIYFQGNSAPDKSGLPSDRFSAERTGGSVSTLTIQRTQQEDSAVYLCASSPTGGIGQPQHFGDGTRLSIL.

The V and J genes are TRBV6-2 or TRBV6-3 and TRBJ2-1, with D perhaps assigned TRBD1 or TRBD2 (5 bases each). The V end was cut by 10 bases, the J end by 8 bases, with 30 bases between. Germline V lookup: CDR1 MNHEY, CDR2 SVGEGT. The CDR3 sequence is 17 residues long. The DNA for the CDR3 is TGTGCCACCGTATCCACCTTCTCTGGGACGGAACCCGATGAGCAGTTCTTC. Its translation is CATVSTFSGTEPDEQFF.

In this sample, this clonotype turned up many times. This rearrangement joins TRBV11-2 to TRBJ2-5; D is undetermined. CDR3 length: 12 residues. The germline V gene has CDR1 SGHAT and CDR2 FQNNGV. Between the trimmed V and J ends, which lost 4 bases and 7 bases, there was a span of 10 bases. The CDR3 region has the DNA TGTGCCAGCAGCTCCGATTTCGGGACCCAGTACTTC. Its translation: CASSSDFGTQYF.

The chain joins TRBV7-2 to TRBJ1-5; 9 bases are shared with TRBD1. The CDR3 runs to 16 residues. The V and J ends lost 5 bases and 6 bases, in that order; junction bases with no gene match: 11. CDR1 and CDR2 from the germline V gene are SGHTA and FQGNSA. The CDR3 loop is CASSQGTGWTGQPQHF. The CDR3 nucleotides are TGTGCCAGCAGCCAGGGGACAGGGTGGACGGGTCAGCCCCAGCATTTT.

The rearrangement links TRBV7-2 to TRBJ2-5, with 9 bases fitting TRBD2. After removal of 5 bases from V and 4 bases from J, the junction contained 17 bases not matched to a gene. Germline V lookup: CDR1 SGHTA, CDR2 FQGNSA. The CDR3 runs to 18 residues. CDR3 nucleotides: TGTGCCAGCAGCCCCCCCTACGCGGGACTAGCCGTGGCAGAGACCCAGTACTTC. This gives the protein CASSPPYAGLAVAETQYF. Filled out from reference TRBV7-2 and TRBJ2-5, the complete variable domain reads GAGVSQSPSNKVTEKGKDVELRCDPISGHTALYWYRQSLGQGLEFLIYFQGNSAPDKSGLPSDRFSAERTGGSVSTLTIQRTQQEDSAVYLCASSPPYAGLAVAETQYFGPGTRLLVL.